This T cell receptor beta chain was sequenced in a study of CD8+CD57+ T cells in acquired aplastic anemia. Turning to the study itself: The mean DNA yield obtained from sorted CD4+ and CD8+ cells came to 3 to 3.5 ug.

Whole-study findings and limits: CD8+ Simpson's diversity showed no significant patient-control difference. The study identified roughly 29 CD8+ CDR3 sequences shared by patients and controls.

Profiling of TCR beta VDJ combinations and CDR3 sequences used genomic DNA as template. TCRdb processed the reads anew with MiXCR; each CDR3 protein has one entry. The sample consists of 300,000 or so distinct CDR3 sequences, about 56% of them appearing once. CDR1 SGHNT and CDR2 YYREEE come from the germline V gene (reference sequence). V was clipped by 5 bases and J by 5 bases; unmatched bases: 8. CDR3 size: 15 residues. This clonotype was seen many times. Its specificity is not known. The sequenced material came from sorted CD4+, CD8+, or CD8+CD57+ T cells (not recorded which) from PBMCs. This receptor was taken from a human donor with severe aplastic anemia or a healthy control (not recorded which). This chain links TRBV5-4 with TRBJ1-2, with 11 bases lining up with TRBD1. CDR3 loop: CASSRGQGARYGYTF. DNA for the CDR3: TGTGCCAGCAGTCGAGGACAGGGGGCGAGGTATGGCTACACCTTC. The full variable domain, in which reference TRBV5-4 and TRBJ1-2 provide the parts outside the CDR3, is ETGVTQSPTHLIKTRGQQVTLRCSSQSGHNTVSWYQQALGQGPQFIFQYYREEENGRGNFPPRFSGLQFPNYSSELNVNALELDDSALYLCASSRGQGARYGYTFGSGTRLTVV.